These 2 T cell receptor beta chains were sequenced from one sample in a study of T cells in Graves' hyperthyroidism and ophthalmopathy. Template material for amplifying TCR beta CDR3 regions consisted of RNA transcripts. TCR CDR3 underwent first-round RT-PCR with the HTBI primer set. Each CDR3 protein gets one entry after TCRdb re-called the multiplex PCR reads with MiXCR. The sample includes hundreds of thousands of distinct CDR3 sequences, less than 20% of them seen just once. Input material: blood. These receptors all come from a young woman with Graves' ophthalmopathy.

This clonotype was found many times. The chain recombines TRBV6-1 with TRBJ1-4; D unclear. Germline lookup yields CDR1 MNHNS and CDR2 SASEGT. V dropped 7 bases and J dropped 8 bases, with 20 bases sitting between them. The CDR3 length is 15 residues. CDR3 protein: CASKETTGAGEKLFF. The CDR3 coding sequence is TGTGCCAGCAAAGAGACCACGGGAGCGGGAGAAAAACTGTTTTTT.

The sample holds many counts of this clonotype. J is TRBJ1-1 and V is TRBV10-3; the D gene is possibly TRBD1 (5 bases). Between the trimmed V and J ends, which lost 7 bases and 0 bases, there was a span of 9 bases. This CDR3 contains 13 residues. CDR1 is ENHRY, CDR2 SYGVKD, per germline. CDR3 nucleotides: TGTGCCATCAACAAGGACATGAACACTGAAGCTTTCTTT. Its protein product is CAINKDMNTEAFF.